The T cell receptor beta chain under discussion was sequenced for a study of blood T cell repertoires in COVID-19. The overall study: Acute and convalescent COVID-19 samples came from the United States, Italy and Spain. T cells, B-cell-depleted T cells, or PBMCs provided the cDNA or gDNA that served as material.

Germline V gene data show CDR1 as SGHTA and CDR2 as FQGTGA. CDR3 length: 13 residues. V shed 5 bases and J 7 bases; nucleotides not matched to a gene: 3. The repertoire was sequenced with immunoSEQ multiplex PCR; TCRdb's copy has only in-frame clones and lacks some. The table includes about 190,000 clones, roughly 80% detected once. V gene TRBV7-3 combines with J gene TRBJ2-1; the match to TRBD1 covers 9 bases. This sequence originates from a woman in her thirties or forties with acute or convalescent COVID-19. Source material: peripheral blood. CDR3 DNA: TGTGCCAGCAGCAGCGGACAGGGGAATGAGCAGTTCTTC. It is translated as CASSSGQGNEQFF.